A single sample gave rise to the 16 T cell receptor beta chains below, sequenced in a study of blood T cell repertoires in COVID-19. Libraries were prepared by immunoSEQ multiplex PCR; TCRdb keeps only in-frame clonotypes and omits some of them. The table shows approximately 59,000 clones, with about 81% occurring only once. Sequenced: peripheral blood. The receptor set was obtained from a man at least 80 years old with acute or convalescent COVID-19.

The rearrangement links TRBV3-1 (or the pseudogene TRBV3-2) to TRBJ2-7; a possible D gene is TRBD1 (5 bases). The V gene lost 2 bases and the J gene lost 0 bases, with 8 bases spanning the gap. The germline V gene has CDR1 LGHDT and CDR2 YNNKEL (reference sequence). The CDR3 covers 14 residues. CDR3 sequence: CASSQWGSSYEQYF. As DNA, the CDR3 is TGTGCCAGCAGCCAATGGGGCAGCTCCTACGAGCAGTACTTC.

The rearrangement links TRBV10-3 to TRBJ1-1, with D uncertain. V lost 3 bases to trimming and J lost 8 bases, with 10 bases between them. Germline loops: CDR1 ENHRY, CDR2 SYGVKD. The length of the CDR3 is 12 residues. The CDR3 here is CAISDIESEAFF. Written as DNA, the CDR3 is TGTGCCATCAGTGACATAGAGTCAGAAGCTTTCTTT.

This clone was detected once. The V and J genes are TRBV5-8 and TRBJ2-4; D possibly corresponds to TRBD1 (6 bases). Germline values: CDR1 SGHTS, CDR2 YDEGEE. V dropped 6 bases and J dropped 0 bases, with 19 bases sitting between them. The length of the CDR3 is 17 residues. The CDR3 region is CASTPRSGQLAKNIQYF. The CDR3 DNA reads TGTGCCAGCACCCCCCGAAGCGGACAGTTAGCCAAAAACATTCAGTACTTC.

In this sample, this clone turned up once. The J gene is TRBJ2-1, the V gene TRBV2; TRBD2 aligns across 7 bases. With V trimmed by 4 bases and J by 4 bases, 7 bases remained unmatched. Germline V gene lookup returns CDR1 SNHLY and CDR2 FYNNEI. The CDR3 has 15 residues. The CDR3 here is CASSVRRGNYNEQFF. The CDR3 region has the DNA TGTGCCAGCAGTGTACGGCGGGGGAATTACAATGAGCAGTTCTTC.

About this clone: At one of its ends the junction is not consistent with the germline gene, which may arise from a read error. V is TRBV7-2 and J is TRBJ2-7; 8 bases align to TRBD1. The germline CDR1 and CDR2 sequences are SGHTA and FQGNSA. The CDR3 is made up of 12 amino acids. CDR3 in DNA: TGTGCCAGCAGCGCCGGACAGGGTTTGAGACACTTC. It yields the protein CASSAGQGLRHF.

The gene calls are TRBV28 and TRBJ2-5, with a weak D call TRBD1 (6 bases). This CDR3 is built from 14 residues. V was cut by 4 bases and J by 2 bases, with 11 bases left in between. Germline lookup yields CDR1 MDHEN and CDR2 SYDVKM. CDR3: CASSSWTEQETQYF. CDR3 nucleotide sequence: TGTGCCAGCAGTTCCTGGACAGAGCAAGAGACCCAGTACTTC.

The chain couples TRBV7-2 to TRBJ1-5; 7 bases are a match to TRBD1. Germline values: CDR1 SGHTA, CDR2 FQGNSA. With V trimmed by 3 bases and J by 6 bases, 8 bases remained unmatched. The CDR3 spans 15 residues. The CDR3 loop is CASSLGISGGQPQHF. The CDR3 bases are TGTGCCAGCAGCTTGGGGATATCAGGGGGTCAGCCCCAGCATTTT.

The CDR3 region is CASTRGTGNYEQYF. CDR3 DNA: TGTGCCAGCACCCGTGGGACAGGAAACTACGAGCAGTACTTC. The chain uses TRBV6-5 and TRBJ2-7, with 8 positions matching TRBD1. Germline V gives CDR1 MNHEY, CDR2 SVGAGI. After removal of 7 bases from V and 3 bases from J, the junction contained 8 bases not matched to a gene. CDR3 size: 14 residues.

The chain is built from TRBV3-1 (or the pseudogene TRBV3-2) and TRBJ2-3; D may be TRBD1 (8 bases). Trimming cost V 4 bases and J 5 bases, with 13 bases left between them. Germline CDR1 reads LGHDT; CDR2 reads YNNKEL (reference sequence). The CDR3 consists of 14 residues. CDR3 DNA sequence: TGTGCCAGCAGCCGTAACAGGGGGGGAGATACGCAGTATTTT. This sequence encodes CASSRNRGGDTQYF.

The chain combines TRBV29-1 with TRBJ2-7; D perhaps matches TRBD2 (6 bases). Between the trimmed V and J ends, which lost 4 bases and 2 bases, there was a span of 15 bases. Germline V gene data show CDR1 as SQVTM and CDR2 as ANQGSEA. The CDR3 extends over 14 amino acids. The CDR3 nucleotides read TGCAGCGTTGGCGCGCGGGACTTAGCCTACGAGCAGTACTTC. Residues: CSVGARDLAYEQYF.

In this sample, this clone turned up once. This chain connects TRBV5-8 to TRBJ1-1; D is ambiguous. The CDR3 has 15 amino acids. Deletions cut 0 bases from V and 1 base from J, with 10 bases between. Germline V CDR1 and CDR2: SGHTS, YDEGEE. The CDR3 is CASSLGGGWNTEAFF. The DNA of the CDR3 is TGTGCCAGCAGCTTGGGTGGAGGGTGGAACACTGAAGCTTTCTTT.

This chain joins TRBV27 and TRBJ2-3; weak D call: TRBD2 (5 bases). V was trimmed by 4 bases and J by 6 bases, leaving 11 bases between them. Germline CDR1 MNHEY, CDR2 SMNVEV (reference sequence). The CDR3 contains 13 residues. This chain's CDR3 is CASSSTRRDTQYF. The CDR3 coding sequence is TGTGCCAGCAGTTCAACGAGGAGGGATACGCAGTATTTT.

The genes are TRBV5-1 and TRBJ2-7; D is perhaps TRBD1 (5 bases). The CDR3 has 13 residues. The germline V gene has CDR1 SGHRS and CDR2 YFSETQ. V was cut by 3 bases and J by 0 bases, with 7 bases left in between. The CDR3 here is CASSSGFSYEQYF. The CDR3, as DNA: TGCGCCAGCAGCTCAGGGTTCTCCTACGAGCAGTACTTC.

V gene TRBV2 combines with J gene TRBJ2-7, with D maybe TRBD1 (6 bases). The CDR3 has 14 amino acids. CDR1 and CDR2 from the germline V gene are SNHLY and FYNNEI. V lost 6 bases, J lost 6 bases, and 18 bases lay in between. The CDR3 bases are TGTGCCAGCAGACCGGGACAAAACCCCCTCGAGCAGTACTTC. Translating it yields CASRPGQNPLEQYF.

This rearrangement joins TRBV7-2 to TRBJ2-5, with TRBD2 identical over 7 bases. This CDR3 has 17 amino acids. V shed 2 bases, J shed 1 base, and the junction held 10 bases outside the gene matches. Per the germline V gene, CDR1 is SGHTA and CDR2 is FQGNSA. CDR3 protein: CASSLRASGATQETQYF. CDR3 DNA sequence: TGTGCCAGCAGCTTACGGGCAAGCGGGGCGACCCAAGAGACCCAGTACTTC.

The chain employs TRBV28 and TRBJ2-1; D uncertain. The V and J ends lost 4 bases and 7 bases respectively, with 11 bases between them. The CDR3 is made up of 13 amino acids. Germline V lookup: CDR1 MDHEN, CDR2 SYDVKM. This chain's CDR3 is CASSSNLRNEQFF. CDR3 DNA sequence: TGTGCCAGCAGTTCGAATCTACGGAATGAGCAGTTCTTC.